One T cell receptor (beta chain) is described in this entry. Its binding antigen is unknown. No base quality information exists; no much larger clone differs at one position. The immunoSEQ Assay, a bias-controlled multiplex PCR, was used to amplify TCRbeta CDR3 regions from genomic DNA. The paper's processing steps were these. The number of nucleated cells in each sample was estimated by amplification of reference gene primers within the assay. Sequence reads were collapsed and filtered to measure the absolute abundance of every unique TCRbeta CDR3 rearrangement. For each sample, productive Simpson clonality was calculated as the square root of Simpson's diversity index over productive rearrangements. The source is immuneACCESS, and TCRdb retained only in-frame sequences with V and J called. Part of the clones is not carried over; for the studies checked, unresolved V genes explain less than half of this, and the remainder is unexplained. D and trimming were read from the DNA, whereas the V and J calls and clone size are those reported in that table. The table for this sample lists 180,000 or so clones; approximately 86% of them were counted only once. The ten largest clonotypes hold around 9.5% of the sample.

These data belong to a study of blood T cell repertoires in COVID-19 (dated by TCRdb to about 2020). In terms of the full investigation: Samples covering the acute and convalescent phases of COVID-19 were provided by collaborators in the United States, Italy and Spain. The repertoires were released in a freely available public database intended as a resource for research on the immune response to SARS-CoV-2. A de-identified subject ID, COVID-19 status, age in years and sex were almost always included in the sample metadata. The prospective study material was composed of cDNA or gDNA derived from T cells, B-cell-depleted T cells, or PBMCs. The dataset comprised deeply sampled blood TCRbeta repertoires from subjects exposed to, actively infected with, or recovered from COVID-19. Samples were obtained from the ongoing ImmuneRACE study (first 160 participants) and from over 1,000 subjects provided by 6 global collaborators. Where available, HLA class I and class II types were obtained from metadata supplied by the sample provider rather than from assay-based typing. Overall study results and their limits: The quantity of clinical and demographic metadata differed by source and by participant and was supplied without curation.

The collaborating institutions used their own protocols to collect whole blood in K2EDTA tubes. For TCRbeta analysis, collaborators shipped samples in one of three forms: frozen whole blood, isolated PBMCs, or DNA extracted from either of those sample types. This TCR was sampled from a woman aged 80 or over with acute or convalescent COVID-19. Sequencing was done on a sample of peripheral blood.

The CDR3 protein: CAISDIQGALNGYTF. The DNA reads TGTGCCATCAGTGATATACAGGGGGCGCTTAACGGCTACACCTTC. In this chain, TRBV10-3 is recombined with TRBJ1-2; a stretch of 9 junction bases matches TRBD1. V trim: 3 bases; J trim: 8 bases; unmatched bases: 10. The CDR3 starts with the cysteine, ends with the phenylalanine, and has 15 residues. Just the 45-base CDR3 DNA is kept, in frame starting at base 1. CDR1 and CDR2 (ENHRY, SYGVKD) derive from the germline V gene.